The 16 T cell receptor beta chains below come from one sample, sequenced in a study of cytomegalovirus exposure and HLA in healthy donors. PCR amplification relied on 60 Vbeta primers (plus 13 Jbeta primers). Profiling relied on immunoSEQ multiplex PCR, and the TCRdb table lists in-frame clones only, not all of them. This sample has about 140,000 clones, with about four fifths found just once. Sequenced material: PBMCs. These TCRs come from a male donor in good health and CMV-seronegative.

The CDR3 sequence is CASTRRGTSDTNEQFF. The CDR3 DNA reads TGCGCCAGCACAAGGAGGGGGACTAGCGACACCAATGAGCAGTTCTTC. The chain employs TRBV5-1 and TRBJ2-1; 10 bases map to TRBD2. J lost 6 bases, V lost 6 bases, and 12 bases had no gene match. This CDR3 spans 16 amino acids. Germline V gene sequence: CDR1 SGHRS, CDR2 YFSETQ. Full variable domain (outside the CDR3, taken from reference TRBV5-1 and TRBJ2-1): KAGVTQTPRYLIKTRGQQVTLSCSPISGHRSVSWYQQTPGQGLQFLFEYFSETQRNKGNFPGRFSGRQFSNSRSEMNVSTLELGDSALYLCASTRRGTSDTNEQFFGPGTRLTVL.

CDR3 nucleotide sequence: TGCGCCAGCAGCTTGGGCGCTCCCTACCTTCCCGGTGAGGAGACCCAGTACTTC. Its translation is CASSLGAPYLPGEETQYF. The chain is built from TRBV5-1 and TRBJ2-5; no reliable D call. V was pared by 0 bases and J by 5 bases, with 23 bases between. The CDR3 length is 18 residues. Germline loops: CDR1 SGHRS, CDR2 YFSETQ.

The chain recombines TRBV25-1 with TRBJ2-5, with 7 bases lining up with TRBD1. CDR3 size: 16 residues. Germline CDR1 is MGHDK and CDR2 is SYGVNS. The junction had 9 bases not matched to a gene; V was cut back by 4 bases and J by 1 base. CDR3 in amino acids: CASSASPGGFQETQYF. CDR3 nucleotides: TGTGCCAGCAGTGCCTCGCCAGGGGGATTCCAAGAGACCCAGTACTTC.

The rearrangement joins TRBV30 to TRBJ2-5; D possibly corresponds to TRBD1 (6 bases). The end of the DNA is better explained by TRBJ2-7, so the J call may be wrong. Per the germline V gene, CDR1 is GTSNPN and CDR2 is SVGIG (reference sequence). The CDR3 is made up of 13 amino acids. CDR3 coding DNA: TGTGCCTGGAGGCTATTGGGGGCCCGCGAGCAGTACTTC. Translation: CAWRLLGAREQYF.

This chain joins TRBV4-1 and TRBJ2-7; the match to TRBD2 covers 13 bases. The V segment lost 5 bases and the J segment 2 bases; nucleotides outside the gene matches: 6. The CDR3 loop spans 16 amino acids. Germline assignment: CDR1 MGHRA and CDR2 YSYEKL. As DNA, the CDR3 is TGCGCCAGCAGCTACGGGACTAGCGGGAAACCCTACGAGCAGTACTTC. Translating it yields CASSYGTSGKPYEQYF.

The V call is TRBV7-6, the J call TRBJ2-5, with TRBD2 identical over 14 bases. Trimming at V came to 5 bases and at J to 4 bases, leaving 9 bases not matched to a gene. Germline CDR1 is SGHVS and CDR2 is FNYEAQ. The CDR3 extends over 17 amino acids. For the CDR3, the DNA is TGTGCCAGCAGCGGGGGGAGACTAGCGGGGGGGACAGAGACCCAGTACTTC. Residues: CASSGGRLAGGTETQYF.

The rearrangement uses TRBV5-1 and TRBJ2-2; TRBD1 matches 9 bases. The CDR3 is 15 residues long. V was clipped by 4 bases and J by 6 bases; unmatched bases: 7. The V gene's germline CDR1 is SGHRS and CDR2 YFSETQ. As DNA, the CDR3 is TGCGCCAGCAGCGACCGGACAGGGGAGGCCGGGGAGCTGTTTTTT. This gives the protein CASSDRTGEAGELFF.

The chain employs TRBV14 and TRBJ2-2; the D gene is possibly TRBD1 (5 bases). Germline V lookup: CDR1 SGHDN, CDR2 FVKESK. The CDR3 runs to 14 residues. Trimming shortened V by 1 base and J by 7 bases, and 10 bases separated the two germline ends. DNA of the CDR3: TGTGCCAGCAGCCAAGTTATAGGGGTCGGGGAGCTGTTTTTT. Its translation is CASSQVIGVGELFF.

The rearrangement uses TRBV2 and TRBJ2-7, with a possible D match to TRBD2 (5 bases). V was clipped by 6 bases and J by 2 bases, with 14 bases between them. The CDR3 runs 14 residues. The germline V gene encodes CDR1 SNHLY and CDR2 FYNNEI. The CDR3 region has the DNA TGTGCCAGCAGAAGGGAGCGCCAAACCTACGAGCAGTACTTC. It encodes CASRRERQTYEQYF.

This chain's CDR3 is CASSLEIGTSGSGFGRFF. The DNA of the CDR3 is TGTGCCAGCAGCTTAGAGATAGGGACTAGCGGGAGCGGGTTCGGACGGTTCTTC. V and J are TRBV7-9 and TRBJ2-1; 14 nucleotides agree with TRBD2. This CDR3 is 18 amino acids long. CDR1 and CDR2 (germline): SEHNR, FQNEAQ (reference sequence). Unmatched junction bases numbered 17, after V lost 1 base and J lost 15 bases.

The rearrangement uses TRBV19 and TRBJ2-1; 12 nucleotides line up with TRBD2. CDR3 length: 15 amino acids. After removal of 6 bases from V and 12 bases from J, the junction contained 12 bases not matched to a gene. The V gene's germline CDR1 is LNHDA and CDR2 SQIVND (reference sequence). As DNA, the CDR3 is TGTGCCAGTAGAAACGGACTAGCGGGACCAGGGACGCAGTTCTTC. This translates into CASRNGLAGPGTQFF.

This clone has only a few counts. CDR3 sequence (DNA): TGCGCCAGCAGCCAAGGTCTCCTGGAGGGGGATACGCAGTATTTT. Protein product: CASSQGLLEGDTQYF. The rearrangement links TRBV4-3 to TRBJ2-3; D is possibly TRBD2 (6 bases). V lost 1 base to trimming and J lost 6 bases, with 14 bases between them. Germline CDR1 reads LGHNA; CDR2 reads YSLEER. The CDR3 sequence is 15 residues long.

CDR3 residues: CASGPEQGRGQPQHF. In DNA, the CDR3 is TGTGCTAGTGGTCCCGAACAGGGACGGGGCCAGCCCCAGCATTTT. This chain uses TRBV12-5 with TRBJ1-5, with D possibly being TRBD1 (6 bases). This CDR3 is built from 15 residues. Germline values: CDR1 LGHNT, CDR2 FRNRAP. With 5 bases removed from V and 7 bases from J, the gap between germline ends came to 18 bases. Combining the CDR3 with reference TRBV12-5 and TRBJ1-5 gives the whole variable domain DARVTQTPRHKVTEMGQEVTMRCQPILGHNTVFWYRQTMMQGLELLAYFRNRAPLDDSGMPKDRFSAEMPDATLATLKIQPSEPRDSAVYFCASGPEQGRGQPQHFGDGTRLSIL.

This clone was observed a handful of times. In nucleotides, the CDR3 is TGTGCCAGCAGCTTCTGGGGGACAGGGAAAAGAGACACTGAAGCTTTCTTT. Translating gives CASSFWGTGKRDTEAFF. This chain uses TRBV13 with TRBJ1-1; 9 bases agree with TRBD1. The germline V gene has CDR1 PRHDT and CDR2 FYEKMQ (reference sequence). The CDR3 covers 17 residues. With 3 bases clipped from V and 3 bases from J, the junction kept 11 bases outside the gene matches.

This rearrangement joins TRBV18 to TRBJ1-1, with D perhaps TRBD1 (5 bases). Germline CDR1 and CDR2: KGHSH and LQKENI. CDR3 size: 14 residues. Trimming shortened V by 6 bases and J by 3 bases, and 14 bases separated the two germline ends. CDR3: CASSDKAGYTEAFF. In DNA, the CDR3 is TGTGCCAGCTCCGATAAGGCAGGGTACACTGAAGCTTTCTTT.

In this sample, this clone turned up once. V and J are TRBV15 and TRBJ2-3, with D tentatively TRBD1 (5 bases). The ends were cut back, 1 base at V and 6 bases at J, with 11 bases in the middle. The CDR3 covers 14 residues. Germline CDR1 is LNHNV and CDR2 is YYDKDF (reference sequence). The chain's CDR3 is CATSRALGVDTQYF. In nucleotides, the CDR3 is TGTGCCACCAGCAGAGCGCTAGGGGTGGATACGCAGTATTTT.